The T cell receptor (beta chain) under discussion was sequenced for a study of blood T cell repertoires in COVID-19 (dated by TCRdb to about 2020). A note on the overall study: Samples from collaborators originated in the United States, Italy and Spain and spanned both the acute and convalescent phases of COVID-19. The material from the prospective study consisted of cDNA or gDNA derived from T cells, B-cell-depleted T cells, or PBMCs. The dataset comprised deeply sampled blood TCRbeta repertoires from subjects exposed to, actively infected with, or recovered from COVID-19. The repertoires were made available in a free public database intended to serve as a resource for research on the immune response to SARS-CoV-2. The samples were drawn from two sources: the first 160 participants of the ongoing ImmuneRACE study, and 1,254 subjects contributed by 6 global collaborators. Sample metadata almost always included a de-identified subject ID, COVID-19 status, age in years and sex. HLA class I and class II types, where available, came from metadata supplied by the sample provider rather than from assay-based typing. Summary of the overall study and its limitations: Clinical and demographic metadata were provided uncurated, with the amount varying by source and participant.

TCRbeta CDR3 regions were amplified from genomic DNA by means of the immunoSEQ Assay, a bias-controlled multiplex PCR. The authors processed their data as follows. Within the assay, amplification of reference gene primers was used to estimate how many nucleated cells each sample contained. To quantify the absolute abundance of each unique TCRbeta CDR3 rearrangement, sequence reads were collapsed and filtered. For each sample, productive Simpson clonality was calculated as the square root of Simpson's diversity index over productive rearrangements. In its TCRdb copy, this immuneACCESS table keeps in-frame sequences only and misses some clones. Where compared with another copy, unresolved V genes explain less than half of these, and the others have no known cause. Clone size and V and J calls were adopted from that table, with D and trimming inferred from the DNA. Within this sample are tens of thousands of clones, with almost 85% of them counted one time only. Clones ranked in the top ten supply approximately 35% of the sample.

A remark on this clone: The antigen it recognizes is unknown. No clone much larger than this one lies a single base away; base qualities are absent.

The collaborating institutions used their own protocols to collect whole blood in K2EDTA tubes. Collaborator samples were shipped for TCRbeta analysis as frozen whole blood, isolated PBMCs, or DNA extracted from either sample type. The germline V gene specifies MNHEY as CDR1 and SVGAGI as CDR2. V trim: 5 bases; J trim: 2 bases; unmatched bases: 5. The CDR3, from cysteine to phenylalanine, totals 14 residues. Kept here is only the CDR3 DNA, which spans 42 bases and is read in frame from base 1. The origin of this receptor is a man in his 70s with acute or convalescent COVID-19. Sequencing was performed on peripheral blood. The chain joins TRBV6-5 to TRBJ2-7; the central 8 bases match TRBD1. In nucleotide form, the sequence is TGTGCCAGCAGTAAGACAGGGGCCCCCTACGAGCAGTACTTC. This yields the protein CASSKTGAPYEQYF.